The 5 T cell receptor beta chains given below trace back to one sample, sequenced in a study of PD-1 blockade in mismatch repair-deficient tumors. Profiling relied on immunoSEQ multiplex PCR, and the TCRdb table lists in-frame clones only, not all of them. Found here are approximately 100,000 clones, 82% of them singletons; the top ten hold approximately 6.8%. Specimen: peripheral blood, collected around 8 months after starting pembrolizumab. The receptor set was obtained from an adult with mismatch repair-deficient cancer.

The CDR3 DNA follows: TGTGCCAGCAGGCCCGGGACAGGGGGTACCATTTATGATGAAGCTTTCTTT. Protein sequence: CASRPGTGGTIYDEAFF. The chain joins TRBV11-2 to TRBJ1-1; 11 positions agree with TRBD1. The CDR3 is made up of 17 amino acids. Germline V gene data show CDR1 as SGHAT and CDR2 as FQNNGV. J lost 7 bases, V lost 6 bases, and 16 bases had no gene match.

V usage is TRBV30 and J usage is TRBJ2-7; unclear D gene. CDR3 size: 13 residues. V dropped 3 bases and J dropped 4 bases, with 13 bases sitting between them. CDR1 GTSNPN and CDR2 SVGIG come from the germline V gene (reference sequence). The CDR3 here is CAWSLGAGYEQYF. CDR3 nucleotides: TGTGCCTGGAGCTTAGGAGCAGGATACGAGCAGTACTTC.

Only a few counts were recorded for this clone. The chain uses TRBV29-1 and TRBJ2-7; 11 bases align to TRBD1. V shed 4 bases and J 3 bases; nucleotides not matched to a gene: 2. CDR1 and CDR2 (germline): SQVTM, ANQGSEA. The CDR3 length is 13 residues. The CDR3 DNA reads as TGCAGCGTTGTCGGGACAGGGGGCTACGAGCAGTACTTC. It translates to CSVVGTGGYEQYF.

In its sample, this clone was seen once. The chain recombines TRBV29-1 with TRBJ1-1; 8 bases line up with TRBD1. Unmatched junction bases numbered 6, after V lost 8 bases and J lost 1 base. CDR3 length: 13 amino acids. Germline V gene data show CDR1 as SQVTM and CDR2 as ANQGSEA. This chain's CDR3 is CSSSRGRNTEAFF. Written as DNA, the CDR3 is TGCAGCTCTAGCAGGGGGCGGAACACTGAAGCTTTCTTT.

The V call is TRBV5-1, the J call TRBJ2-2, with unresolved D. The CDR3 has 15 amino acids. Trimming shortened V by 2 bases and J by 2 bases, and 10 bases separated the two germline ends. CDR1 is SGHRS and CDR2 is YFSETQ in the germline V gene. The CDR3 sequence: CASSLWAGNTGELFF. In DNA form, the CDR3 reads TGCGCCAGCAGCTTATGGGCCGGAAACACCGGGGAGCTGTTTTTT. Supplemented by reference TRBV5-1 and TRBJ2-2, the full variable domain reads KAGVTQTPRYLIKTRGQQVTLSCSPISGHRSVSWYQQTPGQGLQFLFEYFSETQRNKGNFPGRFSGRQFSNSRSEMNVSTLELGDSALYLCASSLWAGNTGELFFGEGSRLTVL.